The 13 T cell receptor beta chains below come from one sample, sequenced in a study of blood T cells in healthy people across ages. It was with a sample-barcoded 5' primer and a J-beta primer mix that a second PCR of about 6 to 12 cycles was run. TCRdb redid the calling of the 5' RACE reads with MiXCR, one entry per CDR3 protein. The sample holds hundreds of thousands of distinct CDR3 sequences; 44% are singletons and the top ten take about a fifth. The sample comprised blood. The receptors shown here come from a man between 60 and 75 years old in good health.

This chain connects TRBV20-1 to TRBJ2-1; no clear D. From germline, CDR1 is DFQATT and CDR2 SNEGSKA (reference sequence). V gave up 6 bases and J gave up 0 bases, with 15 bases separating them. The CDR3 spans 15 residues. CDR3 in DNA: TGCAGTGCCTTGTGGCCATCCTCCTCCTACAATGAGCAGTTCTTC. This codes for CSALWPSSSYNEQFF.

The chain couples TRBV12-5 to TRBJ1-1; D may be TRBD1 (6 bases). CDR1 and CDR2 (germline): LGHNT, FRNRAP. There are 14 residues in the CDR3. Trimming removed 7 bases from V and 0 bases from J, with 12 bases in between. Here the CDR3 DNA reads TGTGCTAGTGCCCAGGACAGCCTGAACACTGAAGCTTTCTTT. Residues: CASAQDSLNTEAFF.

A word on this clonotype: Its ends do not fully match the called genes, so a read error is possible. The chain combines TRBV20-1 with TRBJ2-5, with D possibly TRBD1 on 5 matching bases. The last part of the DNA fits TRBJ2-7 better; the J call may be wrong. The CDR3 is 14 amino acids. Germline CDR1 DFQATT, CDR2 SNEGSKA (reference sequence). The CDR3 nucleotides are TGCAATGCTAGAGACCCTCAGACAGCCTACGAGCAGTACTTC. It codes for CNARDPQTAYEQYF.

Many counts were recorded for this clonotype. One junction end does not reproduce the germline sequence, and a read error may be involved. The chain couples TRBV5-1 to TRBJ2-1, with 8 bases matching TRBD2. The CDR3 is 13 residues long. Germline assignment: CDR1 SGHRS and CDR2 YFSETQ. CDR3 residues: CASSLAGRNEQFF. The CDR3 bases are TGTGCCAGCAGCTTAGCGGGGAGGAATGAGCAGTTCTTC.

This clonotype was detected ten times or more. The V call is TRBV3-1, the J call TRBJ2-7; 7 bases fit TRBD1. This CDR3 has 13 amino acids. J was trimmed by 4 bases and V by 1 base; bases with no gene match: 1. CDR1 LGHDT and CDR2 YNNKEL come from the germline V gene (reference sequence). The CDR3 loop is CASSQAGGYEQYF. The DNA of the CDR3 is TGTGCCAGCAGCCAAGCAGGGGGTTACGAGCAGTACTTC.

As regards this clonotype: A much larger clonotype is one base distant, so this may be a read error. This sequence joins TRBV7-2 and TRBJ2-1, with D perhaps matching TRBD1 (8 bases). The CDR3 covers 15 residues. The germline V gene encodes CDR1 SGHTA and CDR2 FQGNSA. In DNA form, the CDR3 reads TGTGCCAGCAGCTCACAGGGGGGGCCCTACAATGAGCAGCTCTTC. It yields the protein CASSSQGGPYNEQLF.

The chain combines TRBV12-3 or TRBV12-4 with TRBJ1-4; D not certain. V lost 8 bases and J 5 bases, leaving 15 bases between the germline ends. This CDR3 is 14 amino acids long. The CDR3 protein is CASAPARGNEKLFF. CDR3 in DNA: TGTGCCAGCGCCCCCGCGCGGGGAAATGAAAAACTGTTTTTT.

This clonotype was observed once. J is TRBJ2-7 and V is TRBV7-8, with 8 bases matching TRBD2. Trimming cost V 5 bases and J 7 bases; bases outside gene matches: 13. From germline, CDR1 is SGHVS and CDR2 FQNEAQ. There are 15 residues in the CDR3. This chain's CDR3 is CASSPEVAGNNEQYF. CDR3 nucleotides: TGTGCCAGCAGCCCAGAGGTAGCGGGGAATAATGAGCAGTACTTC. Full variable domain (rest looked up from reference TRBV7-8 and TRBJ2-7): GAGVSQSPRYKVAKRGQDVALRCDPISGHVSLFWYQQALGQGPEFLTYFQNEAQLDKSGLPSDRFFAERPEGSVSTLKIQRTQQEDSAVYLCASSPEVAGNNEQYFGPGTRLTVT.

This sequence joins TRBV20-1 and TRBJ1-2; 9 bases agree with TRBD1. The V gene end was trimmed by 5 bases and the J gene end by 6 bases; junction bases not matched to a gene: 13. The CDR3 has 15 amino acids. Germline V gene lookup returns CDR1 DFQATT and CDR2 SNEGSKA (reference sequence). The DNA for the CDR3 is TGCAGTGCTCATACCTTACCGGGACAGGGTGATGGCTACACCTTC. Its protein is CSAHTLPGQGDGYTF.

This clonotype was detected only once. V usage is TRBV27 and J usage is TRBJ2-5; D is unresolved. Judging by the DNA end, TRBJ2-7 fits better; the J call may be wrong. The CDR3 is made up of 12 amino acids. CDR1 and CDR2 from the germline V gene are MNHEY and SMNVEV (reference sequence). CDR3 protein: CASREGCGEQYF. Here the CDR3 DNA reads TGTGCCAGCAGGGAAGGGTGCGGCGAGCAGTACTTC.

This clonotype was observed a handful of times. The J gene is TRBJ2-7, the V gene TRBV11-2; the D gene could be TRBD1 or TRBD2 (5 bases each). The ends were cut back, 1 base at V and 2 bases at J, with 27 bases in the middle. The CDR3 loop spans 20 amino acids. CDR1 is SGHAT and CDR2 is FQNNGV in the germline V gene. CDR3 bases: TGTGCCAGCAGCTTAGGTCTCTCGCATCGGTCGGGGCATTCGCCCTACGAGCAGTACTTC. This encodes CASSLGLSHRSGHSPYEQYF.

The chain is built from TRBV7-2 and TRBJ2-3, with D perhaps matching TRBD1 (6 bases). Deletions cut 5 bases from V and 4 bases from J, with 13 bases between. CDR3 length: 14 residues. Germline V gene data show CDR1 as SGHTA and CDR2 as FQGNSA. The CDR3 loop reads CASSRQAMSDTQYF. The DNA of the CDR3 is TGTGCCAGCAGCCGACAGGCAATGTCAGATACGCAGTATTTT.

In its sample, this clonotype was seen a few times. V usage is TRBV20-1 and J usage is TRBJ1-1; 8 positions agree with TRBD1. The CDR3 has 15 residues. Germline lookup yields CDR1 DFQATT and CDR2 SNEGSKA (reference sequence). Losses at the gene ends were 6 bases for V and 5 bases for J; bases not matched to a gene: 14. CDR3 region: CSATRQGPLRTEAFF. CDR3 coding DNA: TGCAGTGCAACCCGACAGGGGCCCCTCAGGACTGAAGCTTTCTTT.